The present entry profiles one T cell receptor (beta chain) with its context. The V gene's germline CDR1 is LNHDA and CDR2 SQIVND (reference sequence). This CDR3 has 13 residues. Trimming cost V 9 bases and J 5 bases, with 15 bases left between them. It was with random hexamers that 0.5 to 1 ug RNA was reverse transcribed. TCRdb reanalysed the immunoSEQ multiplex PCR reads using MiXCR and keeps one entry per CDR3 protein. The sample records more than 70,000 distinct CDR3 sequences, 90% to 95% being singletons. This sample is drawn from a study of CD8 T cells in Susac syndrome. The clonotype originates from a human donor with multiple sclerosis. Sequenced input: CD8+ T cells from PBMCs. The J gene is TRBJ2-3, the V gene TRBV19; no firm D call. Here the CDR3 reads CASSKTPGDTQYF. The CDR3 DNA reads TGTGCCAGCTCAAAGACACCCGGAGATACGCAGTATTTT.